The table lists the clone carrying this T cell receptor beta chain with a few counts. The antigen is unknown. Per germline, CDR1 MNHNS and CDR2 SASEGT. The CDR3 runs 15 residues. With 7 bases removed from V and 2 bases from J, the gap between germline ends came to 18 bases. MiXCR, run by TCRdb on the reads, gives a single entry per CDR3 protein. The data show 570,000 or so distinct CDR3 sequences, almost 40% seen once. The sample is drawn from a study of T cell repertoires in cytomegalovirus infection. Study overall: HLA-C-restricted CMV epitopes, recently identified, and well-studied HLA-B-restricted ones were used by the study. TCR beta signatures that were public indicated CMV infection and matching HLA type.

Regarding the study as a whole: CMV carriers with the relevant HLA were identified by cumulative public TCR beta family frequency. HLA-C-restricted CMV-specific TCR beta clonotypes prevailed in the ex vivo response.

This chain uses TRBV6-1 with TRBJ2-7; maybe TRBD1 (6 bases). Material: cultured PBMCs, obtained from culture after CMV antigen stimulation. The sequence came from a human donor in good health (CMV status not recorded). Some clones in this sample may be carry-over from other donors' samples. The CDR3 protein is CASNLLVDSPYEQYF. DNA for the CDR3: TGTGCCAGCAATCTCTTAGTGGACAGTCCCTACGAGCAGTACTTC.